This note documents a single TCR beta chain sequence. This record belongs to a study of blood T cell repertoires in COVID-19. Original handling: Cell counts per sample came from amplifying reference gene primers. The protocol was immunoSEQ multiplex PCR, while the TCRdb copy is restricted to in-frame clones and leaves out a portion. Clone size and V and J calls were adopted from that table, with D and trimming inferred from the DNA. The repertoire holds a few hundred thousand clones, with about 85% as singletons. CDR3 length: 13 residues. Trimming shortened V by 4 bases and J by 4 bases, and 12 bases separated the two germline ends. Germline loops: CDR1 SGHRS, CDR2 YFSETQ.

Sequencing was performed on peripheral blood. The sequence came from an older man with acute or convalescent COVID-19. This chain joins TRBV5-1 and TRBJ2-7; weak D call: TRBD1 (7 bases). The CDR3 DNA reads as TGCGCCAGCAGCCCCTCAGGGGGGTACGAGCAGTACTTC. The encoded protein is CASSPSGGYEQYF.